Each of the 22 T cell receptor beta chains below was sequenced from the same sample in a study of tumor-infiltrating lymphocytes in localized non-small cell lung cancer. Produced via immunoSEQ multiplex PCR; TCRdb's table is partial and in-frame only. The data hold 14,000 to 15,000 clones, with more than 80% observed a single time. Sequencing used lung tumor tissue. The source is a human donor with non-small cell lung cancer.

The V gene is TRBV7-2, the J gene TRBJ2-1, with 7 bases matching TRBD1. The V segment lost 5 bases and the J segment 0 bases; nucleotides outside the gene matches: 10. Germline CDR1 SGHTA, CDR2 FQGNSA. CDR3 length equals 17 residues. In DNA, the CDR3 is TGTGCCAGCAGCCCAAGCCACAGGGGTGGCTCCTACAATGAGCAGTTCTTC. The encoded protein is CASSPSHRGGSYNEQFF.

The V gene is TRBV11-3, the J gene TRBJ2-3; tentatively, D is TRBD2 (5 bases). The CDR3 is 14 residues long. Germline loops: CDR1 SGHNT, CDR2 YENEEA. The germline V and J ends were trimmed by 5 bases and 5 bases, with 14 bases remaining between them. The CDR3 sequence is CASSPGNWLDTQYF. The CDR3, as DNA: TGTGCCAGCAGCCCCGGGAATTGGTTAGATACGCAGTATTTT.

The rearrangement joins TRBV2 to TRBJ2-2; 7 nucleotides match TRBD1. The CDR3 totals 14 residues. Germline values: CDR1 SNHLY, CDR2 FYNNEI. Germline trimming cut 8 bases from V and 1 base from J; bases unmatched to any gene: 4. CDR3 amino acids: CASLRDRNTGELFF. DNA for the CDR3: TGTGCCAGCCTCCGGGACAGGAACACCGGGGAGCTGTTTTTT.

The J gene is TRBJ2-3, the V gene TRBV6-6; D is unclear. Germline CDR1 and CDR2: MNHNY and SVGAGI (reference sequence). This CDR3 has 12 amino acids. V was shortened by 7 bases and J by 3 bases, with 8 bases between the two germline ends. In DNA form, the CDR3 reads TGTGCCAGCACCCGGTGGACAGATACGCAGTATTTT. The encoded protein is CASTRWTDTQYF.

The chain uses TRBV15 and TRBJ1-5; possibly TRBD1 for D (5 bases). This CDR3 has 15 residues. Germline CDR1 is LNHNV and CDR2 is YYDKDF (reference sequence). Trimming stripped 0 bases from V and 6 bases from J, with 12 bases between. CDR3 loop: CATSRDLFGGQPQHF. CDR3 coding DNA: TGTGCCACCAGCAGAGATCTATTTGGGGGTCAGCCCCAGCATTTT.

This clone showed up just a few times. J is TRBJ2-1 and V is TRBV12-5; the match to TRBD1 covers 8 bases. The germline CDR1 and CDR2 sequences are LGHNT and FRNRAP. This CDR3 has 15 amino acids. The V segment lost 4 bases and the J segment 0 bases; nucleotides outside the gene matches: 2. In DNA, the CDR3 is TGTGCTAGTGGTTATGGACAGGGCTCCTACAATGAGCAGTTCTTC. Its translation is CASGYGQGSYNEQFF. The variable domain in full, with the rest retrieved from reference TRBV12-5 and TRBJ2-1, is DARVTQTPRHKVTEMGQEVTMRCQPILGHNTVFWYRQTMMQGLELLAYFRNRAPLDDSGMPKDRFSAEMPDATLATLKIQPSEPRDSAVYFCASGYGQGSYNEQFFGPGTRLTVL.

The V and J genes are TRBV30 and TRBJ1-6, with D perhaps TRBD1 (6 bases). Germline V CDR1 and CDR2: GTSNPN, SVGIG (reference sequence). The germline V and J ends were trimmed by 8 bases and 7 bases, with 15 bases remaining between them. The CDR3 sequence is 13 residues long. This CDR3 reads CARSTGFNSPLHF. In DNA form, the CDR3 reads TGTGCCCGCTCAACAGGGTTCAATTCACCCCTCCACTTT.

The V gene is TRBV30, the J gene TRBJ1-1, with 7 bases that match TRBD1. Per the germline V gene, CDR1 is GTSNPN and CDR2 is SVGIG (reference sequence). The CDR3 runs 15 residues. V gave up 7 bases and J gave up 1 base; unmatched junction bases: 12. CDR3 sequence: CAYPSTGTANTEAFF. CDR3 coding DNA: TGTGCCTACCCTTCTACTGGGACAGCGAACACTGAAGCTTTCTTT.

This chain links TRBV5-1 with TRBJ2-2; no reliable D call. The germline V gene encodes CDR1 SGHRS and CDR2 YFSETQ. This CDR3 has 15 amino acids. Trimming removed 0 bases from V and 3 bases from J, with 9 bases in between. Written as DNA, the CDR3 is TGCGCCAGCAGCTTGGAGGGTCCTTACACCGGGGAGCTGTTTTTT. Protein sequence: CASSLEGPYTGELFF.

The sample holds a few counts of this clone. The V and J genes are TRBV5-1 and TRBJ2-1, with D maybe TRBD2 (5 bases). The CDR3 loop spans 13 amino acids. Germline values: CDR1 SGHRS, CDR2 YFSETQ. Trimming pared 3 bases from V and 7 bases from J, leaving 11 bases between. The CDR3 DNA sequence: TGCGCCAGCAGCTCCGCGGTAGCGAATGAGCAGTTCTTC. Translation: CASSSAVANEQFF.

Here the CDR3 DNA reads TGCGCCAGCAGCCAATTTACGGGGGGCACAGATACGCAGTATTTT. Encoded protein: CASSQFTGGTDTQYF. The V gene is TRBV4-3, the J gene TRBJ2-3; D is perhaps TRBD2 (6 bases). The CDR3 runs 15 residues. Germline V gene data show CDR1 as LGHNA and CDR2 as YSLEER. Trimming left V 2 bases short and J 1 base short, with 10 bases between.

The V call is TRBV7-2, the J call TRBJ2-1; D is possibly TRBD2 (6 bases). With 5 bases removed from V and 8 bases from J, the gap between germline ends came to 10 bases. Germline CDR1 reads SGHTA; CDR2 reads FQGNSA. This CDR3 is built from 12 residues. The CDR3 is CASSRRDYEQFF. The CDR3 DNA follows: TGTGCCAGCAGCCGCCGGGACTATGAGCAGTTCTTC. Full variable domain (rest looked up from reference TRBV7-2 and TRBJ2-1): GAGVSQSPSNKVTEKGKDVELRCDPISGHTALYWYRQSLGQGLEFLIYFQGNSAPDKSGLPSDRFSAERTGGSVSTLTIQRTQQEDSAVYLCASSRRDYEQFFGPGTRLTVL.

This clone has more than one count but fewer than ten. V usage is TRBV6-5 and J usage is TRBJ2-1, with TRBD2 matching over 13 bases. The CDR3 totals 15 residues. The germline CDR1 and CDR2 sequences are MNHEY and SVGAGI. V shed 6 bases, J shed 9 bases, and the junction held 8 bases outside the gene matches. This CDR3 is CASSPGLAGESEQFF. CDR3 DNA: TGTGCCAGCAGCCCAGGACTAGCGGGAGAGAGTGAGCAGTTCTTC.

In its sample, this clone was seen once. The chain recombines TRBV4-3 with TRBJ2-1; 8 nucleotides agree with TRBD2. The length of the CDR3 is 17 residues. V lost 4 bases and J lost 0; bases outside the gene matches: 8. Germline V gives CDR1 LGHNA, CDR2 YSLEER. This CDR3 reads CASSRAGGGSSYNEQFF. CDR3 coding DNA: TGCGCCAGCAGCCGCGCGGGAGGCGGTAGCTCCTACAATGAGCAGTTCTTC.

The rearrangement joins TRBV6-5 to TRBJ2-2; TRBD1 might be the D (6 bases). V lost 2 bases and J lost 3, with 10 bases in between. This CDR3 is 15 amino acids long. CDR1 and CDR2 (germline): MNHEY, SVGAGI. The DNA of the CDR3 is TGTGCCAGCAGTTACCGGGACACCCACACCGGGGAGCTGTTTTTT. It specifies CASSYRDTHTGELFF.

The chain links TRBV7-2 to TRBJ2-1; D gene unclear. The CDR3 totals 14 residues. The germline gives CDR1 SGHTA, CDR2 FQGNSA. Trimming left V 5 bases short and J 9 bases short, with 17 bases between. CDR3 sequence: CASSLEPAAAEQFF. CDR3 DNA: TGTGCCAGCAGCCTAGAGCCGGCGGCGGCTGAGCAGTTCTTC.

The gene calls are TRBV11-3 and TRBJ2-4; either TRBD1 or TRBD2 may supply D (5 bases each). The V and J ends lost 1 base and 5 bases respectively, with 12 bases between them. The V gene's germline CDR1 is SGHNT and CDR2 YENEEA. The CDR3 spans 15 residues. CDR3 sequence (DNA): TGTGCCAGCAGCTTAGGAGCGCAGGGACAAAACATTCAGTACTTC. Translating it yields CASSLGAQGQNIQYF. Based on the CDR3 plus reference TRBV11-3 and TRBJ2-4, the full variable domain is EAGVVQSPRYKIIEKKQPVAFWCNPISGHNTLYWYLQNLGQGPELLIRYENEEAVDDSQLPKDRFSAERLKGVDSTLKIQPAELGDSAVYLCASSLGAQGQNIQYFGAGTRLSVL.

This sequence joins TRBV15 and TRBJ1-5; no reliable D call. The CDR3 loop spans 13 amino acids. CDR1 is LNHNV, CDR2 YYDKDF, per germline (reference sequence). V was cut by 0 bases and J by 5 bases, with 5 bases left in between. The CDR3 sequence is CATSRDQDQPQHF. DNA of the CDR3: TGTGCCACCAGCAGAGACCAAGATCAGCCCCAGCATTTT. Together with reference TRBV15 and TRBJ1-5, the CDR3 gives the full variable domain: DAMVIQNPRYQVTQFGKPVTLSCSQTLNHNVMYWYQQKSSQAPKLLFHYYDKDFNNEADTPDNFQSRRPNTSFCFLDIRSPGLGDTAMYLCATSRDQDQPQHFGDGTRLSIL.

The chain combines TRBV6-5 with TRBJ1-1; 7 bases fit TRBD1. The CDR3 covers 15 residues. The germline CDR1 and CDR2 sequences are MNHEY and SVGAGI. The trim removed 4 bases at V and 0 bases at J, leaving 5 bases unmatched. The CDR3 protein is CASSSSGTVNTEAFF. CDR3 DNA sequence: TGTGCCAGCAGTTCTTCCGGGACAGTGAACACTGAAGCTTTCTTT.

This clone was detected a few times. The chain is built from TRBV6-1 and TRBJ2-5, with TRBD1 matching over 9 bases. The CDR3 has 15 amino acids. Losses at the gene ends were 10 bases for V and 4 bases for J; bases not matched to a gene: 13. Germline CDR1 is MNHNS and CDR2 is SASEGT. The CDR3 DNA reads as TGTGCCACCCAGAGGACAGGGGCGTGGGGAGAGACCCAGTACTTC. Encoded protein: CATQRTGAWGETQYF.

This sequence joins TRBV27 and TRBJ2-3; 15 nucleotides match TRBD2. CDR1 is MNHEY and CDR2 is SMNVEV in the germline V gene (reference sequence). V gave up 6 bases and J gave up 5 bases; unmatched junction bases: 3. CDR3 size: 15 residues. The CDR3 sequence: CASSRTSGRVDTQYF. The CDR3 DNA reads as TGTGCCAGCAGCAGGACTAGCGGGAGGGTAGATACGCAGTATTTT.

The chain couples TRBV7-2 to TRBJ2-5; D is perhaps TRBD1 or TRBD2 (5 bases each). This CDR3 has 16 residues. V was pared by 8 bases and J by 5 bases, with 24 bases between. Germline lookup yields CDR1 SGHTA and CDR2 FQGNSA. The DNA for the CDR3 is TGTGCCAGCCAAGACCACCCGAGGTGGGGGTCGGAGACCCAGTACTTC. This gives the protein CASQDHPRWGSETQYF. Complete variable domain (other parts from reference TRBV7-2 and TRBJ2-5): GAGVSQSPSNKVTEKGKDVELRCDPISGHTALYWYRQSLGQGLEFLIYFQGNSAPDKSGLPSDRFSAERTGGSVSTLTIQRTQQEDSAVYLCASQDHPRWGSETQYFGPGTRLLVL.